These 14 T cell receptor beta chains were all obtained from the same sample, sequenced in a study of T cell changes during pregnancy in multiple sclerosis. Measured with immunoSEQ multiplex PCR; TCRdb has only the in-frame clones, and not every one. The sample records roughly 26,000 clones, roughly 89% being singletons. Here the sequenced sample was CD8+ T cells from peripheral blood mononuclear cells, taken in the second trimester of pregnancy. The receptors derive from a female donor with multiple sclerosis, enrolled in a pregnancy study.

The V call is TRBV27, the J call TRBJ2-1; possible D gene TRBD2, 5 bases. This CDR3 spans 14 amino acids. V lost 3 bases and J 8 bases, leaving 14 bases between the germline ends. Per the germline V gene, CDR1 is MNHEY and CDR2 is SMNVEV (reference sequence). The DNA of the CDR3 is TGTGCCAGCAGTTTCGGGATGAGACCCGATGAGCAGTTCTTC. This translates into CASSFGMRPDEQFF.

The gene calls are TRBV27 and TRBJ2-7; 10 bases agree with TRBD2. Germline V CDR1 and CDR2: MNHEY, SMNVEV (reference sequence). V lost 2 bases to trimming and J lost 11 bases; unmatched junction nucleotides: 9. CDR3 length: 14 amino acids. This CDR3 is CASSLLAGAPWEYF. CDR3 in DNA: TGTGCCAGCAGTTTACTAGCGGGAGCACCGTGGGAGTACTTC.

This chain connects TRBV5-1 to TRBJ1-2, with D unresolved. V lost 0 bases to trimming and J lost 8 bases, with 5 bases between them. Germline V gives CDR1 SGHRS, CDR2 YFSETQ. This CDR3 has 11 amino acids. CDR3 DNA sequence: TGCGCCAGCAGCTTGGGAGTCGGCTACACCTTC. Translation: CASSLGVGYTF.

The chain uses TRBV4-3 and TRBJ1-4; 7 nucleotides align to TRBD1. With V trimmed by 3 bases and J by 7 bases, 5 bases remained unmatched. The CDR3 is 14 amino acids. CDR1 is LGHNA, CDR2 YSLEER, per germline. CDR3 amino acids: CASSQTGTGEKLFF. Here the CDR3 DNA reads TGCGCCAGCAGCCAGACAGGGACGGGTGAAAAACTGTTTTTT.

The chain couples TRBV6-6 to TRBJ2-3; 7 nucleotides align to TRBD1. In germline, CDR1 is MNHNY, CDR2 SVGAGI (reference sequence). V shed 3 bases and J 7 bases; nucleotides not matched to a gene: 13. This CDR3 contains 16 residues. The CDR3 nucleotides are TGTGCCAGCAGTTATCTGGCAGGGGGTTTGGCAAATACGCAGTATTTT. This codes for CASSYLAGGLANTQYF.

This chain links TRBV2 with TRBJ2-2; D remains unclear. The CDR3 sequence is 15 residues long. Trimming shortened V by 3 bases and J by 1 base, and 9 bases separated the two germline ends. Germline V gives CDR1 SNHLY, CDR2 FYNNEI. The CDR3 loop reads CASSDPRGNTGELFF. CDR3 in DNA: TGTGCCAGCAGTGACCCCCGAGGGAACACCGGGGAGCTGTTTTTT.

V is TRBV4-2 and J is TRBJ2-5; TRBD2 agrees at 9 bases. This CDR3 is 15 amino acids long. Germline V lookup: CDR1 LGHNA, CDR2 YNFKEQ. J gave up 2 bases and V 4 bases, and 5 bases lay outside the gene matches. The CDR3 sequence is CASSRATSGQETQYF. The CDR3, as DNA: TGTGCCAGCAGCCGCGCGACTAGCGGTCAAGAGACCCAGTACTTC.

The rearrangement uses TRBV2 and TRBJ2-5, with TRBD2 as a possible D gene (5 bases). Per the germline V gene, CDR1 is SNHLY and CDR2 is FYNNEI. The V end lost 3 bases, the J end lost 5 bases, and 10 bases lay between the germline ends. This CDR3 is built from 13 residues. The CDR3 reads CASSDPGLETQYF. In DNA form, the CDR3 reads TGTGCCAGCAGTGACCCGGGGTTGGAGACCCAGTACTTC.

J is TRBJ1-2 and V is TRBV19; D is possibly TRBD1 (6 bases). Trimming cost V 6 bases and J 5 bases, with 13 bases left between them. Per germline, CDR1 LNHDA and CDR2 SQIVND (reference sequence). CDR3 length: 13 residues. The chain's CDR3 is CASSPGAFYGYTF. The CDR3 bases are TGTGCCAGTAGCCCAGGGGCCTTTTATGGCTACACCTTC.

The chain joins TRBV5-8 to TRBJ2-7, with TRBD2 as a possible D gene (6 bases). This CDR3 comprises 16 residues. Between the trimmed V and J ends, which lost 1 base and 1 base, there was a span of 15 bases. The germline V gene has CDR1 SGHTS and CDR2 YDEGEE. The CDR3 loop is CASSLRVLADSYEQYF. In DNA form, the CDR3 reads TGTGCCAGCAGCTTGAGGGTCTTAGCGGATTCCTACGAGCAGTACTTC.

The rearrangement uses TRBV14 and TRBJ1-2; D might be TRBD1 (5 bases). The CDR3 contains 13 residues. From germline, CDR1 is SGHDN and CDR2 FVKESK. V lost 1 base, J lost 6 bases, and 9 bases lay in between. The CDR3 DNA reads TGTGCCAGCAGCCAAGGGGCAGGGAATGGCTACACCTTC. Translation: CASSQGAGNGYTF.

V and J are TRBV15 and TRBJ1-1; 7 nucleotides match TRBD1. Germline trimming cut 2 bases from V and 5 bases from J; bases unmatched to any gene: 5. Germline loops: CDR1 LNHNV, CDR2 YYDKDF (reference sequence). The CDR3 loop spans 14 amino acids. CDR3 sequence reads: CATSRNTGATEAFF. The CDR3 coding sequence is TGTGCCACCAGCAGAAATACAGGGGCAACTGAAGCTTTCTTT.

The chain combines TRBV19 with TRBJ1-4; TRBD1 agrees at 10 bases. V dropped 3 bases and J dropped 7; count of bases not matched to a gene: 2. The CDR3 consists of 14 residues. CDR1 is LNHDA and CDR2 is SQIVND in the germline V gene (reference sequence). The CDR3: CASSMGQGREKLFF. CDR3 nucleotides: TGTGCCAGTAGTATGGGACAGGGGCGTGAAAAACTGTTTTTT.

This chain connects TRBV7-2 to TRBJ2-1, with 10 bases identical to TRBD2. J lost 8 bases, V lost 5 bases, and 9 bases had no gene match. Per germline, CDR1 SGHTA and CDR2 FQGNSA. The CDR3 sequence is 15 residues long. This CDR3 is CASSDLAGVNDEQFF. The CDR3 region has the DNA TGTGCCAGCAGCGATCTAGCGGGAGTGAACGATGAGCAGTTCTTC.